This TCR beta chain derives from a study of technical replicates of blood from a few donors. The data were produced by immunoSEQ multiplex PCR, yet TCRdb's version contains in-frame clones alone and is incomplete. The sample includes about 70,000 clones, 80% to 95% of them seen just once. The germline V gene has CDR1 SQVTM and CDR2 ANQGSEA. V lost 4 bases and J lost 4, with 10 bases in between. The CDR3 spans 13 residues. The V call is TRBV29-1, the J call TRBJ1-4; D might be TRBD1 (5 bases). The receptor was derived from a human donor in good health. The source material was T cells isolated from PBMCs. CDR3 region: CSVGRGNNEKLFF. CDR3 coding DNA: TGCAGCGTTGGGAGGGGCAATAATGAAAAACTGTTTTTT.